The subject of this entry is one T cell receptor (beta chain). This clone was found once. What antigen it recognizes has not been identified. No per-base quality is available; no much larger clone lies one base away. The record originates from a study of CD4 T cells in lung cancer (dated by TCRdb to about 2019). Describing the broader study: To find responses to candidate mutation-encoded neoepitopes, the study screened blood T cells from NSCLC patients and isolated neoantigen-specific CD4+ T-cell clones and TCRs. Deep sequencing of TCRB was used to follow the frequency of neoantigen-specific clonotypes in tumor resections, non-adjacent lung and cultured T-cell products. Before blood donation, patients had received treatments including platinum chemotherapy, and some received nivolumab or pembrolizumab. Tumor and non-adjacent lung tissue were obtained from a few patients undergoing curative-intent resections for stage I-III non-small cell lung cancer. Lung adenocarcinoma or squamous cell carcinoma was present in the resected patients, who were aged 60 to 69 at blood donation and were mostly former smokers.

The CDR3 spans 16 residues, from the cysteine through the phenylalanine. The entry retains the CDR3 DNA only, 48 bases that are in frame from base 1. For CDR1 and CDR2, the germline V gene (reference sequence) lists SGHKS and YYEKEE. Germline trimming amounts to 5 bases on V and 5 bases on J, with 12 as the count of junction bases outside the gene matches. Broad study findings and their caveats: Rather than memory responses to the cancer, some blood-derived responses might reflect cross-reactivity or in vitro priming of naive T cells.

Non-adjacent lung tissue was taken as far as possible from the malignant lesion, at least 3 cm away, from the same resection. Library preparation employed the immunoSEQ multiplex PCR assay. DNA was isolated with Qiagen DNeasy or QIAamp micro DNA kits and TCRB sequenced with the Adaptive Biotechnology human TCRB sequencing kit. TCRB libraries were sequenced on an Illumina MiSeq. In the paper's pipeline: The kit provider's software was used to analyze TCRB sequence data, and Fisher's exact test was used to test clonotype templates for tumor enrichment. TCRdb took this table from immuneACCESS and kept in-frame rearrangements with V and J called. Such tables lack part of the clones; where checked against another copy, unresolved V genes explain under half of the gap, and the rest is unexplained. That table is the source of V, J and clone size, and D and trimming were worked out from the DNA. For this sample the table gives approximately 10,000 clones, of which approximately 66% were detected only once. Approximately 15% of the sample belongs to the ten largest clones.

The TCR sequence derives from a man in his fifties or sixties with non-small cell lung cancer. The source material was normal lung tissue taken away from the tumor. The chain joins TRBV5-5 to TRBJ2-5, and 10 junctional nucleotides match TRBD2. This receptor has the CDR3 CASRASGGGSLETQYF. The DNA reads TGTGCCAGCAGGGCTAGCGGGGGTGGATCGTTGGAGACCCAGTACTTC.